One sample yielded the 26 T cell receptor beta chains listed below, sequenced in a study of blood T cell repertoires in COVID-19. Clones were sequenced by immunoSEQ multiplex PCR, and TCRdb holds only the in-frame ones, with some missing. This table holds 35,000 to 55,000 clones, more than 70% found once. Sequenced input: peripheral blood. The receptors stem from a human donor in a cohort sampled during active COVID-19.

This clone was picked up one time. The chain couples TRBV5-6 to TRBJ1-2; D is ambiguous. V gave up 4 bases and J gave up 8 bases, with 12 bases separating them. The CDR3 has 12 amino acids. Germline V gene sequence: CDR1 SGHDT, CDR2 YYEEEE. CDR3 amino acids: CASSPRDLGYTF. The DNA of the CDR3 is TGTGCCAGCAGCCCCCGGGATTTGGGCTACACCTTC.

The chain joins TRBV5-1 to TRBJ2-5, with 9 positions matching TRBD2. CDR1 SGHRS and CDR2 YFSETQ come from the germline V gene. The V and J ends lost 0 bases and 2 bases, in that order; junction bases with no gene match: 8. The CDR3 has 17 amino acids. The CDR3 sequence is CASSLVAREGLQETQYF. The CDR3 DNA follows: TGCGCCAGCAGCTTGGTAGCGCGGGAGGGCTTACAAGAGACCCAGTACTTC.

The V call is TRBV4-1, the J call TRBJ1-4, with D perhaps TRBD1 (5 bases). This CDR3 is built from 16 residues. CDR1 MGHRA and CDR2 YSYEKL come from the germline V gene. Trimming pared 1 base from V and 3 bases from J, leaving 12 bases between. CDR3 sequence (DNA): TGCGCCAGCAGCCAAGGAGTTGGAGGGGCTAATGAAAAACTGTTTTTT. Translating it yields CASSQGVGGANEKLFF.

CDR3 residues: CASSIRDRDYNEQFF. The CDR3 nucleotides read TGTGCCAGCAGCATACGGGACAGGGACTACAATGAGCAGTTCTTC. The rearrangement links TRBV5-6 to TRBJ2-1; TRBD1 matches at 9 bases. The trim removed 4 bases at V and 3 bases at J, leaving 5 bases unmatched. CDR3 length: 15 amino acids. CDR1 and CDR2 (germline): SGHDT, YYEEEE.

V usage is TRBV5-1 and J usage is TRBJ2-3; 8 bases match TRBD1. The J segment lost 5 bases and the V segment lost 3 bases, leaving 5 bases of the junction unmatched. Germline V gene lookup returns CDR1 SGHRS and CDR2 YFSETQ. The CDR3 runs to 14 residues. The CDR3 protein is CASSSDRAGDTQYF. Written as DNA, the CDR3 is TGCGCCAGCAGCTCGGACAGGGCAGGAGATACGCAGTATTTT.

The chain is built from TRBV5-1 and TRBJ2-3; 9 bases agree with TRBD2. The CDR3 runs 17 residues. In germline, CDR1 is SGHRS, CDR2 YFSETQ. Trimming took 0 bases from V and 0 from J; bases not matched to a gene: 5. The CDR3 is CASSLAVRGGSTDTQYF. CDR3 nucleotide sequence: TGCGCCAGCAGCTTGGCCGTGCGGGGGGGAAGCACAGATACGCAGTATTTT.

The chain employs TRBV19 and TRBJ1-5, with 7 bases aligning to TRBD1. After removal of 7 bases from V and 0 bases from J, the junction contained 6 bases not matched to a gene. The length of the CDR3 is 15 residues. CDR1 and CDR2 from the germline V gene are LNHDA and SQIVND (reference sequence). The CDR3 DNA follows: TGTGCCAGTATCGGGACAGTAAATAGCAATCAGCCCCAGCATTTT. It codes for CASIGTVNSNQPQHF.

The count of this clone is one. V and J are TRBV6-5 and TRBJ1-3; TRBD1 agrees at 8 bases. CDR1 is MNHEY and CDR2 is SVGAGI in the germline V gene. CDR3 length: 15 amino acids. With 6 bases clipped from V and 4 bases from J, the junction kept 8 bases outside the gene matches. CDR3 protein: CASSPGGLRGNTIYF. The CDR3 DNA reads TGTGCCAGCAGCCCAGGGGGCTTGAGGGGAAACACCATATATTTT.

V and J are TRBV5-6 and TRBJ2-1; weak D call: TRBD1 (6 bases). V was trimmed by 1 base and J by 2 bases, leaving 10 bases between them. From germline, CDR1 is SGHDT and CDR2 YYEEEE. The CDR3 has 15 residues. CDR3 loop: CASSLWGLPYNEQFF. The DNA of the CDR3 is TGTGCCAGCAGCTTGTGGGGGCTACCCTACAATGAGCAGTTCTTC.

Only a few counts were recorded for this clone. This sequence joins TRBV29-1 and TRBJ2-3, with 7 bases matching TRBD1. Germline V lookup: CDR1 SQVTM, CDR2 ANQGSEA. The CDR3 consists of 14 residues. J was trimmed by 1 base and V by 7 bases; bases with no gene match: 8. The CDR3 sequence: CSGEQGMGTDTQYF. Here the CDR3 DNA reads TGCAGCGGGGAACAGGGGATGGGCACAGATACGCAGTATTTT.

The chain employs TRBV7-3 and TRBJ2-6; D uncertain. This CDR3 comprises 20 residues. Germline V gene lookup returns CDR1 SGHTA and CDR2 FQGTGA. V was pared by 2 bases and J by 0 bases, with 20 bases between. CDR3 DNA sequence: TGTGCCAGCAGCTTACTAGGTCACGAGAAGTACCGCTCTGGGGCCAACGTCCTGACTTTC. Encoded protein: CASSLLGHEKYRSGANVLTF.

J is TRBJ1-1 and V is TRBV9, with D unresolved. Deletions cut 4 bases from V and 2 bases from J, with 9 bases between. This CDR3 comprises 13 residues. The germline gives CDR1 SGDLS, CDR2 YYNGEE. CDR3: CASSTDANTEAFF. The CDR3 DNA reads TGTGCCAGCAGCACAGACGCTAACACTGAAGCTTTCTTT.

The rearrangement joins TRBV6-5 to TRBJ1-4; D possibly corresponds to TRBD1 (5 bases). Trimming left V 8 bases short and J 7 bases short, with 17 bases between. The CDR3 loop spans 14 amino acids. CDR1 MNHEY and CDR2 SVGAGI come from the germline V gene. The CDR3: CASALEGRGEKLFF. CDR3 sequence (DNA): TGTGCCAGCGCCCTGGAGGGGAGGGGTGAAAAACTGTTTTTT.

J is TRBJ2-5 and V is TRBV7-2; TRBD2 matches 14 bases. The CDR3 runs 18 residues. V was clipped by 1 base and J by 2 bases; unmatched bases: 6. CDR1 and CDR2 (germline): SGHTA, FQGNSA. CDR3 nucleotide sequence: TGTGCCAGCAGCTTAGGGTTGGGACTAGCGGGGGATCAAGAGACCCAGTACTTC. Protein: CASSLGLGLAGDQETQYF.

V usage is TRBV3-1 (or the pseudogene TRBV3-2) and J usage is TRBJ2-2; TRBD2 aligns across 9 bases. The ends lost 0 bases at V and 1 base at J; junction bases unmatched: 18. Germline loops: CDR1 LGHDT, CDR2 YNNKEL (reference sequence). This CDR3 is built from 22 residues. The CDR3 sequence is CASSQDLYLGGLARLNTGELFF. In nucleotides, the CDR3 is TGTGCCAGCAGCCAAGATCTATATTTAGGGGGACTAGCCCGCTTGAACACCGGGGAGCTGTTTTTT.

This sequence joins TRBV19 and TRBJ1-5; 7 bases agree with TRBD1. This CDR3 comprises 14 residues. The V gene end was trimmed by 6 bases and the J gene end by 6 bases; junction bases not matched to a gene: 8. From germline, CDR1 is LNHDA and CDR2 SQIVND (reference sequence). For the CDR3, the DNA is TGTGCCAGTAGGAGACGACAGGGCGGTCAGCCCCAGCATTTT. Amino acids: CASRRRQGGQPQHF.

The chain employs TRBV5-1 and TRBJ2-1, with TRBD2 matching 7 bases. J was trimmed by 9 bases and V by 1 base; bases with no gene match: 13. The CDR3 has 16 amino acids. Per germline, CDR1 SGHRS and CDR2 YFSETQ. CDR3 sequence reads: CASSLYWTSGSSEQFF. DNA of the CDR3: TGCGCCAGCAGCTTGTATTGGACTAGTGGATCGTCTGAGCAGTTCTTC.

The J gene is TRBJ2-5, the V gene TRBV7-9, with 10 bases fitting TRBD1. J was trimmed by 5 bases and V by 5 bases; bases with no gene match: 11. The germline CDR1 and CDR2 sequences are SEHNR and FQNEAQ (reference sequence). The CDR3 consists of 16 residues. CDR3 sequence reads: CASSQTGTGEEETQYF. The CDR3 bases are TGTGCCAGCAGCCAAACGGGGACAGGGGAGGAGGAGACCCAGTACTTC.

The chain employs TRBV27 and TRBJ1-1, with 7 bases aligning to TRBD1. Germline V gives CDR1 MNHEY, CDR2 SMNVEV (reference sequence). The J segment lost 4 bases and the V segment lost 3 bases, leaving 2 bases of the junction unmatched. This CDR3 has 13 amino acids. CDR3 sequence (DNA): TGTGCCAGCAGTTTGAGGGGGCTCACTGAAGCTTTCTTT. This codes for CASSLRGLTEAFF.

The V call is TRBV6-5, the J call TRBJ2-3; D is possibly TRBD1 (5 bases). This CDR3 is 14 amino acids long. The V gene lost 6 bases and the J gene lost 1 base, with 11 bases spanning the gap. Germline values: CDR1 MNHEY, CDR2 SVGAGI. The CDR3 here is CASRRGPRTDTQYF. The CDR3 nucleotides are TGTGCCAGCAGAAGGGGCCCTCGCACAGATACGCAGTATTTT.

This clone has just one count. The J gene is TRBJ1-4, the V gene TRBV4-1; D may be TRBD1 (6 bases). The CDR3 runs to 15 residues. The V and J ends lost 0 bases and 13 bases respectively, with 18 bases between them. Germline CDR1 MGHRA, CDR2 YSYEKL. The CDR3 reads CASSQDPQGAMALFF. Written as DNA, the CDR3 is TGCGCCAGCAGCCAAGATCCACAGGGCGCGATGGCACTGTTTTTT.

V gene TRBV5-1 combines with J gene TRBJ2-5, with 10 bases lining up with TRBD2. V shed 4 bases, J shed 2 bases, and the junction held 5 bases outside the gene matches. CDR1 is SGHRS, CDR2 YFSETQ, per germline. This CDR3 has 15 amino acids. For the CDR3, the DNA is TGCGCCAGCAGCAAAACTAGCGGGGTACAAGAGACCCAGTACTTC. Translating gives CASSKTSGVQETQYF.

This chain links TRBV7-6 with TRBJ1-1, with D unclear. Deletions cut 0 bases from V and 2 bases from J, with 4 bases between. This CDR3 contains 13 residues. Germline values: CDR1 SGHVS, CDR2 FNYEAQ. The CDR3 loop is CASSLARNTEAFF. As DNA, the CDR3 is TGTGCCAGCAGCTTAGCCCGTAACACTGAAGCTTTCTTT. Looking up the rest from reference TRBV7-6 and TRBJ1-1 gives the full variable domain: GAGVSQSPRYKVTKRGQDVALRCDPISGHVSLYWYRQALGQGPEFLTYFNYEAQQDKSGLPNDRFSAERPEGSISTLTIQRTEQRDSAMYRCASSLARNTEAFFGQGTRLTVV.

This chain links TRBV4-3 with TRBJ1-1; D call uncertain. V was trimmed by 3 bases and J by 5 bases, leaving 13 bases between them. CDR1 and CDR2 from the germline V gene are LGHNA and YSLEER. The CDR3 runs to 14 residues. The CDR3, as DNA: TGCGCCAGCAGCCATGGAGGGCTGAGGACTGAAGCTTTCTTT. Protein: CASSHGGLRTEAFF.

This clone was detected once. J is TRBJ1-1 and V is TRBV7-6; the D is unclear. The CDR3 has 13 amino acids. The ends were cut back, 2 bases at V and 6 bases at J, with 10 bases in the middle. The V gene's germline CDR1 is SGHVS and CDR2 FNYEAQ. DNA for the CDR3: TGTGCCAGCAGCTTAACTGCCCTATCTGAAGCTTTCTTT. Translating it yields CASSLTALSEAFF.

This chain uses TRBV5-1 with TRBJ1-2; 8 bases align to TRBD1. CDR1 SGHRS and CDR2 YFSETQ come from the germline V gene. The CDR3 spans 17 residues. With 4 bases clipped from V and 2 bases from J, the junction kept 13 bases outside the gene matches. The CDR3 sequence: CASSTDRVTSLNYGYTF. The CDR3 DNA is TGCGCCAGCAGCACGGACAGGGTCACCTCGTTAAACTATGGCTACACCTTC.